This T cell receptor (beta chain) originates from a study of tumor-infiltrating lymphocytes in primary liver carcinoma. General study findings and limits: Among the pair types, tumor region pairs showed more overlap than tumor-adjacent and tumor-blood pairs.

The germline V gene encodes CDR1 SGHAT and CDR2 FQNNGV. This CDR3 contains 15 residues. Unsorted bulk tissue (roughly 17-34 mg) underwent RNA and DNA co-extraction. Of note for this clonotype: As yet, its antigen is unknown. Likely a read error: the CDR3 ends without its conserved phenylalanine or tryptophan.

Researchers generated TCR beta cDNA from around 510 ng of total RNA, relying on a constant-region primer. The TCR beta library was amplified through three nested multiplex PCR rounds in a modified ARM-PCR procedure. The study ran its first two PCR rounds for 9 to 10 cycles each, using TRBV1-TRBV30 forward primers and a C-beta reverse primer. TCRdb passed the multiplex PCR reads through MiXCR, listing each CDR3 protein once. The sample records about 20,000 distinct CDR3 sequences, roughly three quarters being singletons. Sequenced material: liver tumor tissue from sampling region 1. Subset described: tumor region T1, superior pole. The TCR comes from a middle-aged man with primary liver carcinoma and hepatitis B virus infection. The chain uses TRBV11-2 and TRBJ2-2; D is uncertain. Written as DNA, the CDR3 is TGTGCCAGTAGCTGTAGGCAATCGAACACCGAGGAGCTGTTTTAT. Translating gives CASSCRQSNTEELFY.